This TCR beta chain was obtained from a study of T cell responses to AZD1222 COVID-19 vaccine. Study findings and constraints: Compared with day 0, the breadth and depth of the Spike-specific TCR repertoire rose significantly after two doses of AZD1222. Repertoire sampling occurred only after the peak T cell response. Clonal diversity was possibly underestimated; the donors were predominantly white British and more often female. Recipients of AZD1222 seropositive at baseline numbered only 5 to 7.

Clones were sequenced by immunoSEQ multiplex PCR, and TCRdb holds only the in-frame ones, with some missing. This sample has more than 120,000 clones, with almost 90% found just once. Trimming took 0 bases from V and 6 from J; bases not matched to a gene: 11. Per germline, CDR1 MNHEY and CDR2 SVGEGT. The CDR3 extends over 18 amino acids. Points on this clone: Its antigen is unknown.

The clonotype was recovered from an adult who received the AZD1222 COVID-19 vaccine. This chain uses TRBV6-2 or TRBV6-3 with TRBJ2-1, with 10 bases matching TRBD2. The specimen comprised peripheral blood, sampled 28 days after the second AZD1222 dose. CDR3 DNA: TGTGCCAGCAGTTACTCCGCTAGCGGGAGACTGATTGGCAATGAGCAGTTCTTC. Its protein is CASSYSASGRLIGNEQFF.